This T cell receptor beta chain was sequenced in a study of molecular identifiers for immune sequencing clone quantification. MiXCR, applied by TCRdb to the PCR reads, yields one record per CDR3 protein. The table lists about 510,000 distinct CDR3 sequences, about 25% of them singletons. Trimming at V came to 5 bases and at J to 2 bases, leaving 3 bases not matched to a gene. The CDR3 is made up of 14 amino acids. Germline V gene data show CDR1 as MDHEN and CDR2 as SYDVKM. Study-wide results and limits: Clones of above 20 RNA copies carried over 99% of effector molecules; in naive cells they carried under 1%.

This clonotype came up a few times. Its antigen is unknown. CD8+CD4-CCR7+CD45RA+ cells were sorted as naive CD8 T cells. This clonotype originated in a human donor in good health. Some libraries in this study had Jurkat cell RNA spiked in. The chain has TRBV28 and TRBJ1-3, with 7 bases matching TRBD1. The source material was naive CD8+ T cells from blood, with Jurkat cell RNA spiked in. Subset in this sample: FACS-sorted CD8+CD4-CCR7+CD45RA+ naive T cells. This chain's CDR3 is CASSRQGTGNTIYF. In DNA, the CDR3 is TGTGCCAGCAGTCGACAGGGAACTGGAAACACCATATATTTT.